The clone carrying this TCR beta chain showed up just a few times. Its antigen is unknown. TCRdb passed the RT-PCR reads through MiXCR, listing each CDR3 protein once. Of hundreds of thousands of distinct CDR3 sequences listed, 7.5% to 8.5% were seen once; the top ten hold about an eighth. The CDR3 runs to 13 residues. V lost 0 bases, J lost 10 bases, and 6 bases stayed unmatched. This entry belongs to a study of response to subunit inactivated influenza vaccine. Study findings and constraints: Researchers suggested that each seasonal influenza vaccination recruits few new T cells.

This TCR came from a man between 45 and 75 years old who received an inactivated influenza vaccine. The chain couples TRBV12-3 or TRBV12-4 to TRBJ2-7; TRBD2 agrees at 7 bases. Sequenced material: PBMCs from blood, taken less than 30 months after vaccination. The CDR3 region is CASSLARLALQYF. The CDR3 nucleotides are TGTGCCAGCAGTTTAGCCAGACTAGCCCTTCAGTACTTC.